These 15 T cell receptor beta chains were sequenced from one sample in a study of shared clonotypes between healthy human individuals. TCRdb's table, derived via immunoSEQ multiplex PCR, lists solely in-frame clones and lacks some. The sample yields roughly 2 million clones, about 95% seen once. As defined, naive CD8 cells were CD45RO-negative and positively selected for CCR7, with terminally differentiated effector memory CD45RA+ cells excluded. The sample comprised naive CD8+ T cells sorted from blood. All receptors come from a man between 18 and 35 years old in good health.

The CDR3 DNA reads TGTGCCAGCACCCAGGGGTTCAACGAGCAGTACTTC. It encodes CASTQGFNEQYF. The genes are TRBV7-9 and TRBJ2-7, with D tentatively TRBD1 (6 bases). Trimming cost V 7 bases and J 5 bases, with 12 bases left between them. This CDR3 contains 12 residues. Germline V gives CDR1 SEHNR, CDR2 FQNEAQ (reference sequence).

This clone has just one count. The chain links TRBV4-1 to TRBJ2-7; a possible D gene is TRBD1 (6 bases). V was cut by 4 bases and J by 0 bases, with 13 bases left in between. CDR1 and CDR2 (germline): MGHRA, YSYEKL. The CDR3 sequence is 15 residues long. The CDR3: CASSPTGISSYEQYF. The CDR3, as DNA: TGCGCCAGCAGCCCCACAGGGATATCCTCCTACGAGCAGTACTTC.

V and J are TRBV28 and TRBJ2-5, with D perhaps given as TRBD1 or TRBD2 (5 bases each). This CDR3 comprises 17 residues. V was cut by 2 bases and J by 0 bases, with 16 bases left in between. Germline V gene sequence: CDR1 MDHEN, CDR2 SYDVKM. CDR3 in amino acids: CASSLDNGALYQETQYF. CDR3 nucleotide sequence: TGTGCCAGCAGTTTAGACAACGGGGCTCTGTACCAAGAGACCCAGTACTTC.

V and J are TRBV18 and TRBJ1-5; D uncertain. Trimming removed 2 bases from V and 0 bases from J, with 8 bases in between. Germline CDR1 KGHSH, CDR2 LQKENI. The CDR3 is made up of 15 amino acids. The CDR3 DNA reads TGTGCCAGCTCACCATTCCCGGATAGCAATCAGCCCCAGCATTTT. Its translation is CASSPFPDSNQPQHF.

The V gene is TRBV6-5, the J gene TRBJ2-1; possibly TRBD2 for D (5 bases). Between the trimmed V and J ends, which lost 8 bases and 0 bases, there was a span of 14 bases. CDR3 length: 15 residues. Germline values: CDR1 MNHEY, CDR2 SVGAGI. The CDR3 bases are TGTGCCAGCTCCCCTAGCCCTAGCTCCTACAATGAGCAGTTCTTC. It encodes CASSPSPSSYNEQFF.

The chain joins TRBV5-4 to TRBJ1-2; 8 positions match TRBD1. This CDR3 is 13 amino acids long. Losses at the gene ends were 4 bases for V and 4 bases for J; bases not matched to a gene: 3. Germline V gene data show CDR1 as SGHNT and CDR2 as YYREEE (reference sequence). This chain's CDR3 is CASSPGQVYGYTF. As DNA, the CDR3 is TGTGCCAGCAGCCCGGGACAGGTCTATGGCTACACCTTC. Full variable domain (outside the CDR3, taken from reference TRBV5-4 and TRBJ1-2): ETGVTQSPTHLIKTRGQQVTLRCSSQSGHNTVSWYQQALGQGPQFIFQYYREEENGRGNFPPRFSGLQFPNYSSELNVNALELDDSALYLCASSPGQVYGYTFGSGTRLTVV.

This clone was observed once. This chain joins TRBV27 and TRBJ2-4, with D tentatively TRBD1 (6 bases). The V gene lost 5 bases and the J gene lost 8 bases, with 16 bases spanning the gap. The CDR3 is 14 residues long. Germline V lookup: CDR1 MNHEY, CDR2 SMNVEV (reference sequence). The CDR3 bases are TGTGCCAGCAGTCCTGGGGACATTATTGACATTCAGTACTTC. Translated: CASSPGDIIDIQYF.

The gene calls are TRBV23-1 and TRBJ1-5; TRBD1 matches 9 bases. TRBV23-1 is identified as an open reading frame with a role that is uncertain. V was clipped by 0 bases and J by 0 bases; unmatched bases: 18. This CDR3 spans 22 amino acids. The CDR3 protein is CASSQSIPSPGQGADSNQPQHF. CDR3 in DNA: TGCGCCAGCAGTCAATCGATCCCAAGCCCGGGACAGGGCGCCGATAGCAATCAGCCCCAGCATTTT.

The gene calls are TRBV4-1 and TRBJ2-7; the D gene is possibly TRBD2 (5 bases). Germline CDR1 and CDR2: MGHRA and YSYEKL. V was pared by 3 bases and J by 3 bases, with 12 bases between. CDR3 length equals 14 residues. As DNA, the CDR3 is TGCGCCAGCAGCCAGCTCGGGGTCGACTACGAGCAGTACTTC. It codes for CASSQLGVDYEQYF.

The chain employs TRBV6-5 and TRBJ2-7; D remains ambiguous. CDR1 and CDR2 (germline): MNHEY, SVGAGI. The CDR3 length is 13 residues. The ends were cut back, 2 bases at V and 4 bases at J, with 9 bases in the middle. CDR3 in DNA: TGTGCCAGCAGTTACAACGACCATTACGAGCAGTACTTC. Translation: CASSYNDHYEQYF.

The CDR3: CASSLAKSSYEQYF. The CDR3 DNA reads TGTGCCAGTAGCCTTGCGAAAAGCTCCTACGAGCAGTACTTC. The chain is built from TRBV19 and TRBJ2-7, with D unclear. Germline V CDR1 and CDR2: LNHDA, SQIVND (reference sequence). This CDR3 has 14 amino acids. Between the trimmed V and J ends, which lost 6 bases and 0 bases, there was a span of 12 bases.

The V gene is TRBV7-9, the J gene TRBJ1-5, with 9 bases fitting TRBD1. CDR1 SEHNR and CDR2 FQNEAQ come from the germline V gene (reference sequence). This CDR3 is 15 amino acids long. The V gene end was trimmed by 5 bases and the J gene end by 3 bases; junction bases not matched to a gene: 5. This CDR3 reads CASSPGTGPNQPQHF. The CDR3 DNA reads TGTGCCAGCAGCCCGGGGACAGGGCCCAATCAGCCCCAGCATTTT.

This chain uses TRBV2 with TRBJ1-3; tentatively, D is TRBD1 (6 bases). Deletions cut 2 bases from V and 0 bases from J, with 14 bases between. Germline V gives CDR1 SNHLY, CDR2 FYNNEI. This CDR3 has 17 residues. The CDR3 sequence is CASSEFGGFSSGNTIYF. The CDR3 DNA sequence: TGTGCCAGCAGTGAATTTGGGGGCTTTAGCTCTGGAAACACCATATATTTT. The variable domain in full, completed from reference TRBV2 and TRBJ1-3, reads EPEVTQTPSHQVTQMGQEVILRCVPISNHLYFYWYRQILGQKVEFLVSFYNNEISEKSEIFDDQFSVERPDGSNFTLKIRSTKLEDSAMYFCASSEFGGFSSGNTIYFGEGSWLTVV.

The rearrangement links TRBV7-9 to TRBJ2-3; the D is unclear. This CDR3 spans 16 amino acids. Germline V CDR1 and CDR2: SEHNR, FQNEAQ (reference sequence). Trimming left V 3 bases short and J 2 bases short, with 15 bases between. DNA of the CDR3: TGTGCCAGCAGCTTGGGCTCAGCGCGGCCCACAGATACGCAGTATTTT. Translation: CASSLGSARPTDTQYF.

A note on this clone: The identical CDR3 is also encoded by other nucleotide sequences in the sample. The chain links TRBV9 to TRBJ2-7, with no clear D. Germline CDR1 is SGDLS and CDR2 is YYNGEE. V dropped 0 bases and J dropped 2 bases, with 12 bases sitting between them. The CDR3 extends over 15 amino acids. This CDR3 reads CASSVDSGTPYEQYF. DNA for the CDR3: TGTGCCAGCAGCGTAGACTCGGGCACACCCTACGAGCAGTACTTC.